This TCR beta chain came from a study of cytotoxic CD8 clonotypes in ibrutinib-treated CLL. Study details: Samples had a mean of approximately 260,000 productive templates and some 94,000 productive rearrangements. Broader study findings: At the start, clonality exceeded age-matched healthy donors and followed circulating CD8+ T-cell counts. Private clonotypes, not public ones, expanded at ibrutinib response. Before falling back toward baseline at progression, clonality had risen at the time of ibrutinib response.

This clone was counted once. Its target is not known. Measured with immunoSEQ multiplex PCR; TCRdb has only the in-frame clones, and not every one. The data hold about 200,000 clones, with 72% observed a single time. This CDR3 is built from 15 residues. Germline-derived CDR1 and CDR2 are SGHRS and YFSETQ. With V trimmed by 4 bases and J by 7 bases, 6 bases remained unmatched. This receptor was identified in a human donor with chronic lymphocytic leukemia. The material was PBMCs, obtained after 24 months of ibrutinib treatment. This rearrangement joins TRBV5-1 to TRBJ2-1, with 12 nucleotides matching TRBD2. This chain's CDR3 is CASSPTSGSGNEQFF. The CDR3 DNA follows: TGCGCCAGCAGCCCGACTAGCGGGAGTGGAAATGAGCAGTTCTTC.